This T cell receptor beta chain was sequenced during a study of OX40 agonist ivuxolimab in advanced cancers. Background for the entire study: The costimulatory receptor OX40 (CD134) was targeted by ivuxolimab, a fully human IgG2 agonistic monoclonal antibody. Of the roughly 53 patients in dose escalation, some 20 had hepatocellular carcinoma, some 15 had melanoma, 9 had renal cell carcinoma and 9 had head and neck cancer. The dose-escalation cohort was about 83% male with a mean age of about 58 years, ranging from roughly 23 to 90. The point of sequencing TCRbeta in the periphery was to test whether ivuxolimab changed TCR sequence diversity and drove clonal T-cell expansion. Prior anti-PD-1, anti-PD-L1 or anti-CTLA-4 therapy was permitted, and 40% to 50% of dose-escalation patients had received checkpoint inhibitors. The monotherapy dose-escalation portion (N ≈ 52 patients) of the phase I ivuxolimab trial is reported in the paper. Intravenous ivuxolimab was administered to patients every 2 weeks at six dose levels: 0.01, 0.1, 0.3, 1.5, 3 and 10 mg/kg. Partial responses occurred in three dose-escalation patients: two with cutaneous melanoma and one with hepatocellular carcinoma. Here is what the overall study found, with its caveats: After ivuxolimab, more expanded clones were found on average in CD8+ T cells than in CD4+ T cells. At doses of 0.1 to 3.0 mg/kg, clonal expansion of both CD4+ and CD8+ T cells in blood was seen between baseline and week 6. Antigen specificity was not determined for the clonally expanded peripheral T cells. Partial responders in the 0.1-3.0 mg/kg groups had among the lowest normalized peripheral clonal expansion, especially among CD8+ T cells. Low levels of normalized T-cell clonal expansion were also seen in some nonresponding patients.

The trial excluded patients who had a history of autoimmune disease or who were on systemic immunosuppression. Peripheral blood for TCR sequencing was collected from all dose cohorts at baseline, on cycle 4 day 1, and on cycle 7 day 1. Samples came from an open-label, multicenter, first-in-human phase I dose-escalation trial of ivuxolimab. The trial enrolled adults with locally advanced or metastatic head and neck squamous cell, hepatocellular, melanoma or renal cell carcinoma. Before TCR sequencing, CD4+ T cells and CD8+ T cells from peripheral blood were sorted into separate populations. Genomic DNA was isolated from the sorted cells so that the TCRbeta CDR3 region could be sequenced. The immunoSEQ Assay was used to sequence the TCRbeta CDR3 regions. TCRdb retrieved this table from immuneACCESS and kept in-frame rearrangements only. Not all clones are present; in checked studies, unresolved V genes account for under half, and no reason is known for the remainder. This sample is represented by about 73,000 clones; 92% of them were singletons. Under 10% of the sample belongs to the ten largest clones.

Of note for this clone: This clone's antigen is unknown. No qualities accompany the bases; no much larger clone lies one base away.

The junction shows trimming of 6 bases on V and 4 bases on J, plus 13 bases between the germline ends. CDR1 and CDR2 were assigned from the germline V gene (reference sequence) as SEHNR and FQNEAQ. There are 14 amino acids in the CDR3, from cysteine to phenylalanine inclusive. Left in the record is the CDR3 DNA by itself, 42 bases read in frame from the first base. The chain is assembled from TRBV7-9 and TRBJ1-3; the D gene is perhaps TRBD1, from 5 matching bases. Specimen: CD4+ or CD8+ T cells sorted from blood, collected in a trial of the OX40 agonist ivuxolimab. The TCR originated in an adult with an advanced solid tumor such as melanoma, head and neck, liver or kidney cancer. The base sequence is TGTGCCAGCAGAAAAACCCCAGGGGGAAACACCATATATTTT. This translates into CASRKTPGGNTIYF.